This is a list of T cell receptor beta chains from one sample in a study of T cells in Graves' hyperthyroidism and ophthalmopathy. Using its own MiXCR run on the multiplex PCR reads, TCRdb lists one record per CDR3 protein. The sample has about 260,000 distinct CDR3 sequences, around a quarter seen once. The sequenced sample consisted of blood. The receptors were sampled from a middle-aged man with Graves' hyperthyroidism that later progressed to Graves' ophthalmopathy. Both conserved end residues are part of each CDR3. A D gene is named only where the DNA matches it firmly. Size values are once, few and many counts, or a class for expanded clones, and some rows have none.

v_call,j_call,clone_size,d_call,cdr3_nt,cdr3_aa
TRBV28,TRBJ2-7,NA,NA,TGTGCCAGCAGTTTGGCGCAGGGCCAGCAGTACTTC,CASSLAQGQQYF
TRBV7-9,TRBJ2-7,once,NA,TGTGCCAGCAGCATAATAAATCCCTACGAGCAGTACTTC,CASSIINPYEQYF
TRBV3-1,TRBJ1-2,few,NA,TGTGCCAGCAGCCAAGTACAGGGCGTATATGGCTACACCTTC,CASSQVQGVYGYTF
TRBV6-1,TRBJ2-7,NA,TRBD2,TGTGCCAGCAGTGAAGGGGTAGCGGGAGGCCTTTACGAGCAGTACTTC,CASSEGVAGGLYEQYF
TRBV10-3,TRBJ1-2,many,NA,TGTGCCATCAGTGAGTCTTACAGGGTCTATGGCTACACCTTC,CAISESYRVYGYTF
TRBV28,TRBJ2-5,NA,TRBD1,TGTGCCAGCAGTTTGTCCGGGACAGCCGAGACCCAGTACTTC,CASSLSGTAETQYF
TRBV19,TRBJ1-1,many,NA,TGTGCCAGTAGTATAGACAGGGCGCGGGCTTTCTTT,CASSIDRARAFF
TRBV20-1,TRBJ1-1,many,NA,TGCAGTGCTAGCGGAGTGTGGGACACTGAAGCTTTCTTT,CSASGVWDTEAFF
TRBV3-1,TRBJ2-2,many,NA,TGTGCCAGCAGCCCTTCTAGGACCGGGGAGCTGTTTTTT,CASSPSRTGELFF
TRBV6-5,TRBJ2-7,many,NA,TGTGCCAGCAGTTACGGGAGCGGCCGAACCTACGAGCAGTACTTC,CASSYGSGRTYEQYF
TRBV20-1,TRBJ2-4,many,TRBD1,TGCAGTGCTAGGTCAATCCGGACAGGCGACATTCAGTACTTC,CSARSIRTGDIQYF
TRBV5-1,TRBJ2-3,NA,TRBD1,TGCGCCGCCAGGGACAGGGGTTCCCCCACAGATACGCAGTATTTT,CAARDRGSPTDTQYF
TRBV20-1,TRBJ1-1,many,TRBD1,TGCAGTGCTAGGGTGGGACAGGGAAACACTGAAGCTTTCTTT,CSARVGQGNTEAFF
TRBV18,TRBJ1-5,many,NA,TGTGCCAGCTCACCACTCGGCCTCAATCAGCCCCAGCATTTT,CASSPLGLNQPQHF
TRBV30,TRBJ2-5,NA,NA,TGTGCCTGGACCCCCCTCTCGACTACACAAGAGACCCAGTACTTC,CAWTPLSTTQETQYF
TRBV7-8,TRBJ1-2,NA,NA,TGTGCCAGCAGCCGTAGCCCGGACTATGGCTACACCTTC,CASSRSPDYGYTF
TRBV30,TRBJ1-1,many,NA,TGTGCCTCTCCGGGACCGAACACTGAAGCTTTCTTT,CASPGPNTEAFF
TRBV15,TRBJ1-1,NA,NA,TGTGCCACCAGCAGAGATGGAACTGAAGCTTTCTTT,CATSRDGTEAFF
TRBV11-2,TRBJ2-4,many,NA,TGTGCCAGCAGCGACAGAAACATTCAGTACTTC,CASSDRNIQYF
TRBV10-3,TRBJ2-7,few,NA,TGTGCCATCAAGGACGTTGACGAGCAGTACTTC,CAIKDVDEQYF
TRBV20-1,TRBJ2-5,many,NA,TGCAGTGCCGCTGGAGAGACCCAGTACTTC,CSAAGETQYF
TRBV5-6,TRBJ2-7,NA,TRBD2,TGTGCCAGCAGCATGGGGGCGGGACTAGCTATCCACGAGCAGTACTTC,CASSMGAGLAIHEQYF
TRBV2,TRBJ2-7,many,NA,TGTGCCAGCACAAGAGGGAATCCATCCTACGAGCAGTACTTC,CASTRGNPSYEQYF
TRBV20-1,TRBJ1-1,many,NA,TGCAGTGCTAGAAGGCCAGGGGTAGGGAACACTGAAGCTTTCTTT,CSARRPGVGNTEAFF
TRBV2,TRBJ1-1,many,TRBD1,TGTGCCAGCAGCGACAGGGGATATAGGGCTGAAGCTTTCTTT,CASSDRGYRAEAFF
TRBV20-1,TRBJ1-1,many,NA,TGCAGTGCTAGTAAGGAACATTCAGCTTTCTTT,CSASKEHSAFF
TRBV3-1,TRBJ1-1,many,TRBD1,TGTGCCAGCAGCCGAGGACAGGTATCTGAAGCTTTCTTT,CASSRGQVSEAFF
TRBV5-6,TRBJ1-2,many,NA,TGTGCCAGCAGCTTGTGGTCCGGACAATATGGCTACACCTTC,CASSLWSGQYGYTF
TRBV5-1,TRBJ2-2,many,TRBD2,TGCGCCAGCAGCTTGGGACTAGCGGGACTTGGTACCGGGGAGCTGTTTTTT,CASSLGLAGLGTGELFF
TRBV20-1,TRBJ2-5,NA,NA,TGCAGTGCTACCAGCGGGACAGGAAACCAAGAGACCCAGTACTTC,CSATSGTGNQETQYF
TRBV18,TRBJ2-5,many,NA,TGTGCCAGCTCACGAACCGGGACCGAGGACATAGCCCAGTACTTC,CASSRTGTEDIAQYF
TRBV15,TRBJ1-2,many,NA,TGTGCCACCAGCGGGCGGAACTATGGCTACACCTTC,CATSGRNYGYTF
TRBV7-3,TRBJ2-2,many,TRBD2,TGTGCCAGCAGCCCTACTAGCGGGAGAAGGACCGGGGAGCTGTTTTTT,CASSPTSGRRTGELFF
TRBV6-2/TRBV6-3,TRBJ1-1,NA,NA,TGTGCCAGCAGTTACCAGGGGCGGACTGAAGCTTTCTTT,CASSYQGRTEAFF
TRBV20-1,TRBJ2-5,NA,NA,TGCAGTGCTAGAATCGGTAGGGGCTCAGAGACCCAGTACTTC,CSARIGRGSETQYF
TRBV12-3/TRBV12-4,TRBJ2-5,few,TRBD1,TGTGCCAGCAGACCAGACCCCGGGACAGGGGGAAGGGAGACCCAGTACTTC,CASRPDPGTGGRETQYF
TRBV5-1,TRBJ2-2,many,TRBD2,TGCGCCAGCAGCTTGGAACTAGCGGGAAGGGGGGAGCTGTTTTTT,CASSLELAGRGELFF
TRBV13,TRBJ2-5,many,TRBD1,TGTGCCAGCAGCCCTCGGACAGGGAGCGAGACCCAGTACTTC,CASSPRTGSETQYF
TRBV20-1,TRBJ1-5,many,NA,TGCAGTGCCGAAAGGGCACCAGCCCAGCATTTT,CSAERAPAQHF
TRBV6-1,TRBJ1-2,many,NA,TGTGCCAGCAGTGAATCGGCCGGAGGGTATGGCTACACCTTC,CASSESAGGYGYTF
TRBV10-3,TRBJ2-7,once,NA,TGTGCCATCAGTGAGTCGCCTGGTCTCAGCTCCTACGAGCAGTACTTC,CAISESPGLSSYEQYF
TRBV6-4,TRBJ2-3,many,NA,TGTGCCAGCAGGGCAGGTGGAGTAAGCTCAGATACGCAGTATTTT,CASRAGGVSSDTQYF
TRBV6-5,TRBJ2-5,NA,NA,TGTGCCAGCAGTTACCGGGGGTCCTTTCCATCCGAGACCCAGTACTTC,CASSYRGSFPSETQYF
TRBV2,TRBJ1-5,NA,TRBD1,TGTGCCAGCAGTGCATCAGGGGGCCCCGCCGGGGCCCAGCATTTT,CASSASGGPAGAQHF
TRBV15,TRBJ2-5,NA,NA,TGTGCCACCAGCAGAGGGCAGGGGACGGAGACCCAGTACTTC,CATSRGQGTETQYF
TRBV28,TRBJ2-5,NA,NA,TGTGCCAGCAGCTTAGATTCCACCCTGATCTCTAAAGAGACCCAGTACTTC,CASSLDSTLISKETQYF
TRBV10-1,TRBJ2-5,many,NA,TGCGCCAGCAGCCGGGCCCTCCAAGAGACCCAGTACTTC,CASSRALQETQYF
TRBV13,TRBJ2-7,NA,TRBD1,TGTGCCAGCATCGGGACAGGGTTTCACGAGCAGTACTTC,CASIGTGFHEQYF
TRBV12-3/TRBV12-4,TRBJ1-3,many,NA,TGTGCCGCGGGGGCTAGCTCTGGAAACACCATATATTTT,CAAGASSGNTIYF